The 29 T cell receptor beta chains below all came from one sample that was sequenced in a study of shared clonotypes between healthy human individuals. The protocol was immunoSEQ multiplex PCR, while the TCRdb copy is restricted to in-frame clones and leaves out a portion. The sample includes about 490,000 clones, 70% to 80% seen only once; the top ten take over 10%. Specimen: PBMCs. The receptors stem from a woman aged 40-49 years in good health. Some clones in this sample may be carry-over from other donors' samples.

This chain joins TRBV7-2 and TRBJ2-4; weak D call: TRBD2 (6 bases). Trimming shortened V by 1 base and J by 8 bases, and 24 bases separated the two germline ends. The CDR3 is made up of 18 amino acids. Germline CDR1 reads SGHTA; CDR2 reads FQGNSA. Written as DNA, the CDR3 is TGTGCCAGCAGCTTAGAGTTTGGGGGAGGTACAAAAGGGGACATTCAGTACTTC. Encoded protein: CASSLEFGGGTKGDIQYF. The whole variable domain, remainder taken from reference TRBV7-2 and TRBJ2-4, is GAGVSQSPSNKVTEKGKDVELRCDPISGHTALYWYRQSLGQGLEFLIYFQGNSAPDKSGLPSDRFSAERTGGSVSTLTIQRTQQEDSAVYLCASSLEFGGGTKGDIQYFGAGTRLSVL.

About this clone: The same CDR3 is also encoded by other DNA sequences in this sample. The chain recombines TRBV27 with TRBJ2-6, with D possibly TRBD1 on 5 matching bases. Trimming stripped 5 bases from V and 2 bases from J, with 22 bases between. The CDR3 is 19 residues long. The germline gives CDR1 MNHEY, CDR2 SMNVEV (reference sequence). This CDR3 reads CASSPLPNAGSTGANVLTF. The CDR3 DNA follows: TGTGCCAGCAGTCCCCTACCCAACGCAGGGTCTACTGGGGCCAACGTCCTGACTTTC.

This clone was seen once. At one of its ends the junction is not consistent with the germline gene, which may arise from a read error. The V and J genes are TRBV7-7 and TRBJ2-7, with D possibly matching TRBD2 (6 bases). Germline V CDR1 and CDR2: SSHAT, FNYEAQ (reference sequence). The CDR3 has 16 amino acids. DNA of the CDR3: TGTGCTAGCAGCCCAGGATTGGGGGGAGACGTCTACGAGCAGTACTTC. It encodes CASSPGLGGDVYEQYF.

V and J are TRBV2 and TRBJ1-5; 12 nucleotides line up with TRBD1. This CDR3 region has 15 residues. V lost 7 bases, J lost 7 bases, and 8 bases stayed unmatched. CDR1 is SNHLY and CDR2 is FYNNEI in the germline V gene. This CDR3 is CASTPGTGGGQPQHF. The CDR3 coding sequence is TGTGCCAGCACCCCCGGGACAGGGGGCGGACAGCCCCAGCATTTT.

The chain links TRBV6-5 to TRBJ2-7; the D gene is possibly TRBD1 (7 bases). CDR3 length: 14 residues. The V and J ends lost 0 bases and 6 bases respectively, with 12 bases between them. Germline V lookup: CDR1 MNHEY, CDR2 SVGAGI. CDR3 coding DNA: TGTGCCAGCAGTTACTCGAACAGGGGAGGCGAGCAGTACTTC. The encoded protein is CASSYSNRGGEQYF.

The V and J genes are TRBV6-1 and TRBJ1-4, with D maybe TRBD1 (5 bases). This CDR3 is built from 15 residues. The germline gives CDR1 MNHNS, CDR2 SASEGT. V shed 4 bases and J shed 7 bases, with 16 bases lying between them. CDR3 in DNA: TGTGCCAGCAGTGCCGGGACGGAAGGATTTGAAAAACTGTTTTTT. Encoded protein: CASSAGTEGFEKLFF.

The rearrangement joins TRBV25-1 to TRBJ2-1; the match to TRBD1 covers 7 bases. Germline CDR1 reads MGHDK; CDR2 reads SYGVNS. The length of the CDR3 is 15 residues. Trimming took 8 bases from V and 4 from J; bases not matched to a gene: 11. The CDR3 spells CASRVGGQPYNEQFF. CDR3 nucleotides: TGTGCCAGCCGGGTTGGGGGACAGCCGTACAATGAGCAGTTCTTC.

This clone appeared once. The CDR3 DNA is TGTGCCAGCAGCCCTTCCACCGGGGACATTCAGTACTTC. Translation: CASSPSTGDIQYF. The chain couples TRBV7-3 to TRBJ2-4; tentative D call: TRBD2 (5 bases). The CDR3 sequence is 13 residues long. The V and J ends lost 5 bases and 8 bases respectively, with 13 bases between them. Germline-derived CDR1 and CDR2 are SGHTA and FQGTGA.

This clone was seen more than once but under ten times. The chain couples TRBV4-3 to TRBJ2-6, with D perhaps TRBD1 (5 bases). Germline-derived CDR1 and CDR2 are LGHNA and YSLEER. The CDR3 runs to 17 residues. The V end lost 4 bases, the J end lost 3 bases, and 16 bases lay between the germline ends. The DNA of the CDR3 is TGCGCCAGCAGCCCTTCTGTAGGGGCTTATGGGGCCAACGTCCTGACTTTC. This encodes CASSPSVGAYGANVLTF.

Note on this clone: At one end, the junction sequence differs from germline, possibly due to a read error. Other DNA variants within this sample encode the same CDR3. The chain combines TRBV6-1 with TRBJ2-1; 12 bases map to TRBD2. The germline V gene encodes CDR1 MNHNS and CDR2 SASEGT. This CDR3 contains 18 residues. Written as DNA, the CDR3 is TGTGCCAGCAGTGGGCCAACTAGCGGGAGGCTGCGCCACAATGAGCAATTCTTC. This codes for CASSGPTSGRLRHNEQFF.

This clone was counted a few times. The chain recombines TRBV7-3 with TRBJ2-6; a possible D gene is TRBD1 (5 bases). Germline loops: CDR1 SGHTA, CDR2 FQGTGA. The CDR3 loop spans 17 amino acids. V shed 5 bases and J shed 0 bases, with 14 bases lying between them. CDR3 region: CASSPRQTFSGANVLTF. For the CDR3, the DNA is TGTGCCAGCAGCCCGCGACAGACTTTCTCTGGGGCCAACGTCCTGACTTTC.

The rearrangement joins TRBV13 to TRBJ1-2, with D possibly being TRBD1 (5 bases). This CDR3 region has 15 residues. Germline V gene data show CDR1 as PRHDT and CDR2 as FYEKMQ (reference sequence). V was pared by 1 base and J by 5 bases, with 14 bases between. The CDR3 DNA sequence: TGTGCCAGCAGCTTAGTCCGGGGGAAGAAATATGGCTACACCTTC. This codes for CASSLVRGKKYGYTF.

The chain has TRBV11-2 and TRBJ2-2; a weak D match, TRBD2 (6 bases). This CDR3 comprises 14 residues. Per germline, CDR1 SGHAT and CDR2 FQNNGV. Trimming cost V 4 bases and J 7 bases, with 13 bases left between them. CDR3 nucleotide sequence: TGTGCCAGCAGCTCTCCGTCGGGAGTCGGGGAGCTGTTTTTT. Protein product: CASSSPSGVGELFF.

This rearrangement joins TRBV11-2 to TRBJ2-3; 7 bases map to TRBD1. Germline CDR1 reads SGHAT; CDR2 reads FQNNGV. With V trimmed by 1 base and J by 4 bases, 8 bases remained unmatched. The CDR3 has 16 amino acids. CDR3 region: CASSLVRAGGSDTQYF. The CDR3 coding sequence is TGTGCCAGCAGCTTAGTCCGAGCAGGGGGTTCAGATACGCAGTATTTT.

The chain couples TRBV19 to TRBJ1-2; unclear D gene. Germline V gene sequence: CDR1 LNHDA, CDR2 SQIVND (reference sequence). V dropped 3 bases and J dropped 1 base, with 12 bases sitting between them. The CDR3 length is 15 residues. The CDR3 DNA follows: TGTGCCAGTAGTATTCGTAGACGACATAACTATGGCTACACCTTC. It yields the protein CASSIRRRHNYGYTF.

CDR3: CASSVDGTGELFF. In DNA, the CDR3 is TGTGCCAGCAGCGTAGACGGCACCGGGGAGCTGTTTTTT. The chain uses TRBV9 and TRBJ2-2; D remains unclear. The CDR3 loop spans 13 amino acids. From germline, CDR1 is SGDLS and CDR2 YYNGEE. Trimming took 0 bases from V and 4 from J, leaving 4 bases between them.

The V and J genes are TRBV2 and TRBJ2-3; 7 bases line up with TRBD2. The CDR3 length is 14 residues. Germline trimming cut 9 bases from V and 3 bases from J; bases unmatched to any gene: 9. In germline, CDR1 is SNHLY, CDR2 FYNNEI. The CDR3 DNA reads as TGTGCCAGTGGGTGGACTAGTTCGACAGATACGCAGTATTTT. Translating gives CASGWTSSTDTQYF.

V is TRBV18 and J is TRBJ2-1; D gene unclear. The CDR3 covers 12 residues. Germline V gives CDR1 KGHSH, CDR2 LQKENI. Trimming removed 6 bases at V and 5 bases at J, with 8 bases between. The CDR3 is CASSLGNNEQFF. The CDR3 coding sequence is TGTGCCAGCTCTCTCGGCAACAATGAGCAGTTCTTC.

On this clone: The sample has other DNA sequences that encode this CDR3 too. The V call is TRBV5-1, the J call TRBJ1-1; D is perhaps TRBD1 (5 bases). The V gene lost 1 base and the J gene lost 0 bases, with 7 bases spanning the gap. This CDR3 region has 14 residues. CDR1 and CDR2 from the germline V gene are SGHRS and YFSETQ. The CDR3: CASSLTGMNTEAFF. CDR3 bases: TGCGCCAGCAGCTTGACAGGTATGAACACTGAAGCTTTCTTT.

The chain has TRBV6-5 and TRBJ1-1; D is perhaps TRBD1 (5 bases). Germline CDR1 is MNHEY and CDR2 is SVGAGI. Trimming removed 2 bases from V and 4 bases from J, with 11 bases in between. This CDR3 has 14 amino acids. The CDR3: CASSYGQGATEAFF. The CDR3 DNA follows: TGTGCCAGCAGTTACGGGCAGGGTGCCACTGAAGCTTTCTTT.

This rearrangement joins TRBV29-1 to TRBJ1-5, with a possible D match to TRBD1 (6 bases). The CDR3 sequence is 14 residues long. V was trimmed by 7 bases and J by 9 bases, leaving 22 bases between them. CDR1 and CDR2 (germline): SQVTM, ANQGSEA. The CDR3 loop is CSARGGDPSGPQHF. Here the CDR3 DNA reads TGCAGCGCAAGGGGGGGGGATCCTTCTGGGCCCCAGCATTTT.

J is TRBJ1-6 and V is TRBV6-1, with D perhaps matching TRBD1 (5 bases). The CDR3 has 19 residues. From germline, CDR1 is MNHNS and CDR2 SASEGT. The V and J ends lost 0 bases and 0 bases respectively, with 15 bases between them. For the CDR3, the DNA is TGTGCCAGCAGTGAAGCGACTTTCCCAGGGAGCTCCTATAATTCACCCCTCCACTTT. Translation: CASSEATFPGSSYNSPLHF.

This chain connects TRBV30 to TRBJ2-2, with D perhaps matching TRBD2 (6 bases). This CDR3 spans 14 amino acids. V was trimmed by 5 bases and J by 4 bases, leaving 14 bases between them. CDR1 is GTSNPN, CDR2 SVGIG, per germline (reference sequence). The CDR3 nucleotides read TGTGCCTGGGATCGGGGGTCGGGCACCGGGGAGCTGTTTTTT. Translating it yields CAWDRGSGTGELFF.

In its sample, this clone was seen many times. The chain joins TRBV29-1 to TRBJ2-7; D not resolved. Trimming took off 4 bases at V and 5 bases at J, with 15 bases between the two ends. Looked up from germline, CDR1 is SQVTM and CDR2 is ANQGSEA. The CDR3 length is 13 residues. CDR3 DNA: TGCAGCGTTGTCATCCAGAGTGGCCACGAGCAGTACTTC. This gives the protein CSVVIQSGHEQYF.

The CDR3 DNA follows: TGTGCCACCAGCACCGTCACCGGGGAGCTGTTTTTT. Encoded protein: CATSTVTGELFF. This chain links TRBV15 with TRBJ2-2; D unresolved. The CDR3 totals 12 residues. V was clipped by 4 bases and J by 4 bases, with 4 bases between them. The V gene's germline CDR1 is LNHNV and CDR2 YYDKDF (reference sequence).

The chain joins TRBV18 to TRBJ2-7; D possibly uses TRBD1 or TRBD2 (5 bases each). Germline CDR1 reads KGHSH; CDR2 reads LQKENI. This CDR3 is 14 amino acids long. With 3 bases removed from V and 2 bases from J, the gap between germline ends came to 11 bases. The CDR3 reads CASSPGTRTYEQYF. CDR3 DNA sequence: TGTGCCAGCTCACCGGGGACGAGAACCTACGAGCAGTACTTC.

The chain has TRBV11-2 and TRBJ2-1, with 12 bases fitting TRBD2. The CDR3 consists of 15 residues. Germline lookup yields CDR1 SGHAT and CDR2 FQNNGV. Trimming cost V 1 base and J 11 bases; bases outside gene matches: 6. The CDR3 protein is CASSLVPLAGGQQFF. For the CDR3, the DNA is TGTGCCAGCAGCTTAGTTCCCCTAGCGGGAGGGCAGCAGTTCTTC.

This sequence joins TRBV7-3 and TRBJ2-2, with 7 positions matching TRBD1. Germline V CDR1 and CDR2: SGHTA, FQGTGA. Unmatched junction bases numbered 4, after V lost 2 bases and J lost 1 base. This CDR3 contains 16 residues. The chain's CDR3 is CASSLPTGLNTGELFF. The CDR3 DNA reads TGTGCCAGCAGCTTACCGACAGGGTTGAACACCGGGGAGCTGTTTTTT.

The rearrangement links TRBV6-1 to TRBJ2-3, with D hard to call. Germline V lookup: CDR1 MNHNS, CDR2 SASEGT. Trimming shortened V by 8 bases and J by 9 bases, and 18 bases separated the two germline ends. This CDR3 contains 13 residues. The CDR3 coding sequence is TGTGCCAGCCGAGACGGTGGGTCCTCGACGCAGTATTTT. Its translation: CASRDGGSSTQYF.